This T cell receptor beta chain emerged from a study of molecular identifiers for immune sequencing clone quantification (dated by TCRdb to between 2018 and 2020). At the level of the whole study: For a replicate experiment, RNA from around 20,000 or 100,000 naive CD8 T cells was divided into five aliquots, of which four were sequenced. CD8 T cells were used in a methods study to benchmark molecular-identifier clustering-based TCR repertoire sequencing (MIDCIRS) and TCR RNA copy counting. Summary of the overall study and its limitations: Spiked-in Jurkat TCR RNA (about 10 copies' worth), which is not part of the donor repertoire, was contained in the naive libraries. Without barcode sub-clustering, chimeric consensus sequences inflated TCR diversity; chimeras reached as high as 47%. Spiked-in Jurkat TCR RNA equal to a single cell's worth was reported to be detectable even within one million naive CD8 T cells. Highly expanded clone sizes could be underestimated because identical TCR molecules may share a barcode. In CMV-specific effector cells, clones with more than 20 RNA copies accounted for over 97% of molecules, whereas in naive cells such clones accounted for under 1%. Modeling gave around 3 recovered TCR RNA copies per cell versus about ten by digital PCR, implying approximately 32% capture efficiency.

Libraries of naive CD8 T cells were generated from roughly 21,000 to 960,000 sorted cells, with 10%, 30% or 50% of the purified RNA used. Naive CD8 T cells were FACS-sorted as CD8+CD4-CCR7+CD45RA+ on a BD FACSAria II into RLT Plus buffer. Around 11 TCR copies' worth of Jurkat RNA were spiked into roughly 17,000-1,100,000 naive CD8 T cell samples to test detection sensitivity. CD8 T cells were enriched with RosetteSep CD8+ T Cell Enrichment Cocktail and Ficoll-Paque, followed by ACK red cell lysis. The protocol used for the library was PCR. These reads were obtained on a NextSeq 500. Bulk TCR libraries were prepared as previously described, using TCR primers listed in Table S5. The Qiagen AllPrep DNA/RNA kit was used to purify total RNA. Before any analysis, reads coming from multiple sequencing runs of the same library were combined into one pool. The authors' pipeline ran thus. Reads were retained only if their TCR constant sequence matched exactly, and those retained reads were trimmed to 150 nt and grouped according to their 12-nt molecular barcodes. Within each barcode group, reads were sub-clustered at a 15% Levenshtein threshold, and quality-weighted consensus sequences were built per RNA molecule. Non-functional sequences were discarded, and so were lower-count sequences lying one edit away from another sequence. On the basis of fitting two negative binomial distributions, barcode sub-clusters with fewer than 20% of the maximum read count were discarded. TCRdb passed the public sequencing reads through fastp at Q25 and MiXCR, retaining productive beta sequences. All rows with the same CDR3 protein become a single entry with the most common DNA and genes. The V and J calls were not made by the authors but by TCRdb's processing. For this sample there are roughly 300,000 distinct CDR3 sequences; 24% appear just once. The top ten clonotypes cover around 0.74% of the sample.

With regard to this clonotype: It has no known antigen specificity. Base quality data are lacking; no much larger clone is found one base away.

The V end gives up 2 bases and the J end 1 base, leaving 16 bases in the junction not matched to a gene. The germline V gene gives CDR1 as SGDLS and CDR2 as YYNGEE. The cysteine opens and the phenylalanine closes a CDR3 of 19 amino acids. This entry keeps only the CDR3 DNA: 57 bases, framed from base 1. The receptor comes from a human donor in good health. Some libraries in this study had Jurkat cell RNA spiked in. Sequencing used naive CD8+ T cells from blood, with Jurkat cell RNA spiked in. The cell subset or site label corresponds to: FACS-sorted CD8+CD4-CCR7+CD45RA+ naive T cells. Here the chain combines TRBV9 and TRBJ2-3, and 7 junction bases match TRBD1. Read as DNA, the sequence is TGTGCCAGCAGCGTGCAGACAGGGAAGGGGCCCCCCGGCACAGATACGCAGTATTTT. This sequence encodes CASSVQTGKGPPGTDTQYF. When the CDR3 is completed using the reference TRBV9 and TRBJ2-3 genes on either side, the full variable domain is DSGVTQTPKHLITATGQRVTLRCSPRSGDLSVYWYQQSLDQGLQFLIQYYNGEERAKGNILERFSAQQFPDLHSELNLSSLELGDSALYFCASSVQTGKGPPGTDTQYFGPGTRLTVL.